This T cell receptor beta chain came from a study of CD8+ T cells in alopecia areata. Germline CDR1 is SEHNR and CDR2 is FQNEAQ (reference sequence). V was pared by 4 bases and J by 6 bases, with 10 bases between. The CDR3 length is 12 residues. Sequencing relied on a cDNA template that was reverse transcribed from extracted RNA. Profiling relied on immunoSEQ multiplex PCR, and the TCRdb table lists in-frame clones only, not all of them. The table has 150,000 to 200,000 clones, around 54% seen once. The sequenced sample was CD4+ T cells sorted from blood. This sequence joins TRBV7-9 and TRBJ2-7; D call uncertain. This TCR came from a human donor in good health. The CDR3 DNA is TGTGCCAGCAGCTCTCGGATGGGCGAGCAGTACTTC. Protein product: CASSSRMGEQYF.